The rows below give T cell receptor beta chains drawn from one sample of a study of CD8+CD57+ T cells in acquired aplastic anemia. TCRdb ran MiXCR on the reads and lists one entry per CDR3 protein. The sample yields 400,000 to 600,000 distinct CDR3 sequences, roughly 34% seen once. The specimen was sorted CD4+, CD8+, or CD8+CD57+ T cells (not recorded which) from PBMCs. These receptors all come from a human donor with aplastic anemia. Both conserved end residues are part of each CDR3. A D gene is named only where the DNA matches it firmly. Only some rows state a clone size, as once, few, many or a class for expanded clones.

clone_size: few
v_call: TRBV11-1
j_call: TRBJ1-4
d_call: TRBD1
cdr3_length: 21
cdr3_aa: CASSFPAQLDRGRETNEKLFF
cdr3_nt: TGTGCCAGCAGCTTTCCCGCTCAACTCGACAGGGGGCGTGAAACTAATGAAAAACTGTTTTTT

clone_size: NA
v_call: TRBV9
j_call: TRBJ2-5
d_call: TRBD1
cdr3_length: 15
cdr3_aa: CASSPDRGSGETQYF
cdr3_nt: TGTGCCAGCAGCCCGGACAGGGGGTCGGGAGAGACCCAGTACTTC

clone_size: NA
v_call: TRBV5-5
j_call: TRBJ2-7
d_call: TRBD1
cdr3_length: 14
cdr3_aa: CASRPPGQNYEQYF
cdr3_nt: TGTGCCAGCAGGCCACCGGGACAGAACTACGAGCAGTACTTC

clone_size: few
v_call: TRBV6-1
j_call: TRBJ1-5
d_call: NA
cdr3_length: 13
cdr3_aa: CASRQGYNQPQHF
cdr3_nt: TGTGCCAGCAGGCAGGGTTACAATCAGCCCCAGCATTTT

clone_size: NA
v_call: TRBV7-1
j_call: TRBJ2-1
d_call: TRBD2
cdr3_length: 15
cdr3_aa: CASSTSGASYNEQFF
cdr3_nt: TGTGCCAGCAGCACTAGCGGGGCCTCCTACAATGAGCAGTTCTTC

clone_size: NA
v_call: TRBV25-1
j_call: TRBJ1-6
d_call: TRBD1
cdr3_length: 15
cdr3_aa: CASSQTGTGASPLHF
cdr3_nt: TGTGCCAGCAGTCAGACCGGGACAGGGGCCTCACCCCTCCACTTT

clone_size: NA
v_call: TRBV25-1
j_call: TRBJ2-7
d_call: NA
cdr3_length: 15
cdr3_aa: CASSQLRGADYEQYF
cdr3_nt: TGTGCCAGCAGCCAACTGAGGGGAGCCGATTACGAGCAGTACTTC

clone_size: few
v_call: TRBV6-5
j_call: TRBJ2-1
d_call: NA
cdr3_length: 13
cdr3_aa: CASSWQGRDEQFF
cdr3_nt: TGTGCCAGCAGTTGGCAGGGAAGGGATGAGCAGTTCTTC

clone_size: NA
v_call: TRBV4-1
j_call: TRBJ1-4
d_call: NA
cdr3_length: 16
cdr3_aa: CASSQDGAGAGEKLFF
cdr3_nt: TGCGCCAGCAGCCAAGATGGTGCAGGGGCGGGTGAAAAACTGTTTTTT

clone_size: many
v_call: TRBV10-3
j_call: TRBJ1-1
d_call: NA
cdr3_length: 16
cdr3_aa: CAISEFGQRMNTEAFF
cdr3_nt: TGTGCCATCAGTGAGTTCGGACAGCGTATGAACACTGAAGCTTTCTTT

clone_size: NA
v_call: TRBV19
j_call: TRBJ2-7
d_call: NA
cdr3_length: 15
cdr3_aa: CATQAAPTADYEQYF
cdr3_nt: TGTGCCACCCAGGCGGCCCCGACAGCGGACTACGAGCAGTACTTC

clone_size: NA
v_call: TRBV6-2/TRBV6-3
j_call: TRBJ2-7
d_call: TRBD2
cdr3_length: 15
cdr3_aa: CASNHSGSLVREQYF
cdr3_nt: TGTGCCAGCAATCACAGCGGGAGTTTGGTTCGCGAGCAGTACTTC

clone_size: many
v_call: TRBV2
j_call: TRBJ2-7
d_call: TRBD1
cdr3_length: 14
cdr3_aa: CASSTGQGAREQYF
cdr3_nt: TGTGCCAGCAGTACGGGACAGGGGGCGCGAGAGCAGTACTTC

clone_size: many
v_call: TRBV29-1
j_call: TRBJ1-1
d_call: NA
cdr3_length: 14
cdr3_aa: CRYSTGDQNTEAFF
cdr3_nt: TGCAGGTACAGTACGGGGGACCAGAACACTGAAGCTTTCTTT

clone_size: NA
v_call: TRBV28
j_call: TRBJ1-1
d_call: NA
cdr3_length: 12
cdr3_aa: CASSSLGTEAFF
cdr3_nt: TGTGCCAGCAGTTCTCTAGGCACTGAAGCTTTCTTT

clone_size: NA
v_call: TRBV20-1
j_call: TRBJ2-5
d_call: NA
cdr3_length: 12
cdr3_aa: CSADHRQETQYF
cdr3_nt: TGCAGTGCCGACCACCGTCAAGAGACCCAGTACTTC